The text below deals with one T cell receptor beta chain. Its antigen is still unknown. The data derive from a study of Ad26.COV2.S vaccination and SARS-CoV-2 variants. Points from the study as a whole: Relative to placebo recipients, vaccine recipients exhibited elevated spike-specific TCR breadth.

J lost 7 bases, V lost 4 bases, and 11 bases had no gene match. The CDR3 has 16 residues. Germline assignment: CDR1 SGDLS and CDR2 YYNGEE. This table comes from immunoSEQ multiplex PCR, and its TCRdb copy is limited to in-frame clones, with some not included. This sample has about 330,000 clones, with 90% found just once. The treatment is: roughly 19 received Ad26.COV2.S at low or high dose, single or two shots; about five received placebo; per-sample allocation not given. At day 63 after the first vaccine or placebo injection, samples were drawn. The chain links TRBV9 to TRBJ2-1; 10 positions agree with TRBD2. This receptor was taken from a person aged 18-60 years who received the Ad26.COV2.S COVID-19 vaccine or a placebo. The specimen was peripheral blood, collected in a trial of Ad26.COV2.S vaccine versus placebo. CDR3 protein: CASSPKGLAGDNEQFF. The CDR3 nucleotides are TGTGCCAGCAGCCCGAAAGGGCTAGCGGGAGATAATGAGCAGTTCTTC.